This TCR beta chain was sequenced for a study of spatial heterogeneity in lung cancer. Study information: From matched bulk RNA-seq came a T cell module score, which showed a strong correlation with TCR transcript counts in tumor regions. TCR and UMI combinations that were unique each appeared, on average, more than ten times in raw reads.

The sample holds many counts of this clonotype. Its antigen is undetermined. TCRdb re-derived calls from the 5' RACE reads in MiXCR, one entry per CDR3 protein. This table has 17,000 or so distinct CDR3 sequences, under 7.5% appearing once. General study points: Regional and ubiquitous nonsynonymous mutations were tracked by counts of regional and ubiquitous expanded TCRs, respectively. It was found that expanded intratumoral alpha and beta TCR counts tracked tumor mutation counts.

Time point in this sample: sample taken at primary tumor resection. No cell sorting; template was whole RNA from tumor, lung tissue or PBMC. This TCR derives from a female donor with early-stage non-small cell lung cancer. The material sequenced was lung tumor tissue, taken at surgery.

CDR3 DNA sequence: TGCGGCAGCAGGAGGGATGGTGAAGCTTTCTTT. Translated, it gives CGSRRDGEAFF. The J gene is TRBJ1-1, the V gene TRBV20-1; D remains ambiguous. The CDR3 has 11 amino acids. CDR1 is DFQATT, CDR2 SNEGSKA, per germline (reference sequence).